The clone carrying this T cell receptor beta chain occurred many times. What it binds is unknown. This entry comes from a study of post-analysis software for immune sequencing data. Regarding the study as a whole: Patients had higher frequencies than controls of roughly 5 TRBV segments, including TRBV5-6, TRBV5-1 and TRBV20-1.

Unique molecular identifiers were built into the TCR beta cDNA libraries. Out of about 0.9 to 11 million T cells, hundreds of thousands of cDNA molecules were generated. A single record per CDR3 protein comes from TCRdb applying MiXCR to the PCR reads. The table records 170,000 or so distinct CDR3 sequences, approximately 31% of them present only once. CDR3 length: 17 amino acids. J was trimmed by 4 bases and V by 3 bases; bases with no gene match: 10. The origin of this receptor is a girl aged 5 to 17 with multiple sclerosis. Sequenced input: blood. The gene calls are TRBV12-3 or TRBV12-4 and TRBJ2-1, with 9 bases identical to TRBD2. The chain's CDR3 is CASSLWLAGPFYNEQFF. DNA for the CDR3: TGTGCCAGCAGTTTGTGGCTAGCGGGACCGTTTTACAATGAGCAGTTCTTC.